Shown below are 19 T cell receptor beta chains from a single sample sequenced in a study of T cells in Graves' hyperthyroidism and ophthalmopathy. RNA transcripts gave rise to amplified TCR beta CDR3 regions. In the first-round RT-PCR of the TCR CDR3, the HTBI primer set was used. TCRdb fed the multiplex PCR reads into MiXCR, producing one record per CDR3 protein. The table includes 550,000 to 600,000 distinct CDR3 sequences, about 14% detected once. Sequencing used blood. The receptor source for this set is a woman under 30 with Graves' ophthalmopathy.

This clonotype appeared many times. The chain is built from TRBV28 and TRBJ2-7, with TRBD2 as a possible D gene (6 bases). V dropped 2 bases and J dropped 2 bases, with 13 bases sitting between them. The CDR3 is made up of 15 amino acids. In germline, CDR1 is MDHEN, CDR2 SYDVKM. The CDR3 DNA is TGTGCCAGCAGTTTACCCGCGGCGGGACCCTACGAGCAGTACTTC. It encodes CASSLPAAGPYEQYF.

This clonotype was observed at least ten times. The chain recombines TRBV24-1 with TRBJ1-2, with 7 bases fitting TRBD1. CDR1 is KGHDR and CDR2 is SFDVKD in the germline V gene. The CDR3 runs 15 residues. The V segment lost 7 bases and the J segment 0 bases; nucleotides outside the gene matches: 7. CDR3 DNA sequence: TGTGCCACCAGACCCGGGACAGAGACTAACTATGGCTACACCTTC. This sequence encodes CATRPGTETNYGYTF.

This clonotype appeared many times. The J gene is TRBJ1-2, the V gene TRBV28; D ambiguous. The germline V gene has CDR1 MDHEN and CDR2 SYDVKM. V was cut by 2 bases and J by 3 bases, with 7 bases left in between. This CDR3 spans 13 amino acids. The CDR3 sequence is CASSLKADYGYTF. The CDR3 DNA reads as TGTGCCAGCAGTTTAAAGGCAGACTATGGCTACACCTTC.

The gene calls are TRBV20-1 and TRBJ2-5; 8 nucleotides align to TRBD2. After removal of 5 bases from V and 0 bases from J, the junction contained 8 bases not matched to a gene. The CDR3 extends over 15 amino acids. Per germline, CDR1 DFQATT and CDR2 SNEGSKA (reference sequence). CDR3 in DNA: TGCAGTGCTGACCGGGGCGGGGGGAACCAAGAGACCCAGTACTTC. It yields the protein CSADRGGGNQETQYF.

There are many counts of this clonotype. The chain joins TRBV7-9 to TRBJ2-3; 15 bases map to TRBD2. Germline V lookup: CDR1 SEHNR, CDR2 FQNEAQ (reference sequence). V was pared by 2 bases and J by 3 bases, with 6 bases of the junction left unmatched. The CDR3 covers 18 residues. The CDR3 region is CASSLPGLAGGGTDTQYF. The CDR3 DNA sequence: TGTGCCAGCAGCTTACCGGGACTAGCGGGAGGTGGAACAGATACGCAGTATTTT. Full variable domain (remainder filled in from reference TRBV7-9 and TRBJ2-3): DTGVSQNPRHKITKRGQNVTFRCDPISEHNRLYWYRQTLGQGPEFLTYFQNEAQLEKSRLLSDRFSAERPKGSFSTLEIQRTEQGDSAMYLCASSLPGLAGGGTDTQYFGPGTRLTVL.

The sample holds many counts of this clonotype. V usage is TRBV2 and J usage is TRBJ2-5; D uncertain. The length of the CDR3 is 12 residues. Per the germline V gene, CDR1 is SNHLY and CDR2 is FYNNEI. V was pared by 5 bases and J by 4 bases, with 8 bases between. CDR3 amino acids: CASSREGETQYF. The CDR3 region has the DNA TGTGCCAGCAGTAGGGAAGGAGAGACCCAGTACTTC.

The chain combines TRBV6-2 or TRBV6-3 with TRBJ1-6; a weak D match, TRBD1 (5 bases). Germline CDR1 MNHEY, CDR2 SVGEGT. The V gene lost 8 bases and the J gene lost 3 bases, with 11 bases spanning the gap. The CDR3 consists of 14 residues. The CDR3 DNA sequence: TGTGCCAGCCTGCCGGGGGACTATAATTCACCCCTCCACTTT. Translation gives CASLPGDYNSPLHF.

About this clonotype: This sequence may be a read error, since a much larger clone differs from it by one base. The rearrangement uses TRBV7-7 and TRBJ2-1; TRBD2 aligns across 11 bases. The CDR3 covers 16 residues. Germline CDR1 SSHAT, CDR2 FNYEAQ (reference sequence). The CDR3 loop is CASSLRSGRAGNEQFF. CDR3 coding DNA: TGTGCTAGCAGCTTACGTAGCGGGAGGGCCGGCAATGAGCAGTTCTTC.

This clonotype was observed at least ten times. In nucleotides, the CDR3 is TGTGCCAGCAGCTTGGGACAGCATCTAGCGGGGCTGTACAATGAGCAGTTCTTC. Residues: CASSLGQHLAGLYNEQFF. The chain is built from TRBV11-2 and TRBJ2-1; 9 bases are shared with TRBD2. This CDR3 has 18 amino acids. V lost 3 bases and J lost 4; bases outside the gene matches: 13. The germline V gene has CDR1 SGHAT and CDR2 FQNNGV.

At least ten counts were recorded for this clonotype. The chain carries TRBV3-1 and TRBJ2-7; D gene uncertain. The CDR3 is 12 amino acids. CDR1 LGHDT and CDR2 YNNKEL come from the germline V gene (reference sequence). V was pared by 5 bases and J by 7 bases, with 12 bases between. CDR3 bases: TGTGCCAGCAGCTTAGACTCCGCAGAGCAGTACTTC. As protein: CASSLDSAEQYF.

The table lists this clonotype with many counts. The rearrangement joins TRBV12-3 or TRBV12-4 to TRBJ2-5; weak D call: TRBD2 (5 bases). The CDR3 sequence is 14 residues long. With 6 bases removed from V and 1 base from J, the gap between germline ends came to 12 bases. The CDR3 sequence: CASRERSFQETQYF. Here the CDR3 DNA reads TGTGCCAGCAGGGAGCGGTCCTTCCAAGAGACCCAGTACTTC.

In its sample, this clonotype was seen many times. The chain uses TRBV24-1 and TRBJ1-2; unclear D gene. CDR1 and CDR2 (germline): KGHDR, SFDVKD. V lost 3 bases to trimming and J lost 0 bases, with 19 bases between them. The CDR3 is 18 amino acids. The CDR3: CATSDGLRSGTTNYGYTF. CDR3 DNA sequence: TGTGCCACCAGTGATGGCCTAAGATCAGGAACGACTAACTATGGCTACACCTTC.

In its sample, this clonotype was seen many times. The chain links TRBV28 to TRBJ2-3; TRBD2 matches at 8 bases. V trimming: 3 bases; J trimming: 1 base; junction bases outside the gene matches: 3. CDR3 length: 15 amino acids. Germline CDR1 and CDR2: MDHEN and SYDVKM. CDR3 loop: CASSLGRGGTDTQYF. The CDR3 nucleotides read TGTGCCAGCAGTTTGGGGCGGGGGGGCACAGATACGCAGTATTTT. Full variable domain (outside the CDR3, taken from reference TRBV28 and TRBJ2-3): DVKVTQSSRYLVKRTGEKVFLECVQDMDHENMFWYRQDPGLGLRLIYFSYDVKMKEKGDIPEGYSVSREKKERFSLILESASTNQTSMYLCASSLGRGGTDTQYFGPGTRLTVL.

This clonotype was seen repeatedly, ten times or more. The chain carries TRBV7-9 and TRBJ2-1, with TRBD2 matching 13 bases. Losses at the gene ends were 5 bases for V and 6 bases for J; bases not matched to a gene: 10. CDR1 is SEHNR and CDR2 is FQNEAQ in the germline V gene (reference sequence). The CDR3 consists of 17 residues. This CDR3 is CASSPARGTSGINEQFF. The CDR3 DNA is TGTGCCAGCAGCCCAGCTAGGGGGACTAGCGGGATCAATGAGCAGTTCTTC.

This clonotype was counted a few times. The V call is TRBV9, the J call TRBJ2-3; D gene ambiguous. This CDR3 is 14 amino acids long. Trimming stripped 3 bases from V and 4 bases from J, with 12 bases between. Germline CDR1 and CDR2: SGDLS and YYNGEE. This chain's CDR3 is CASSGQQVADTQYF. In DNA, the CDR3 is TGTGCCAGCAGCGGCCAGCAGGTAGCAGATACGCAGTATTTT. Looking up the rest from reference TRBV9 and TRBJ2-3 gives the full variable domain: DSGVTQTPKHLITATGQRVTLRCSPRSGDLSVYWYQQSLDQGLQFLIQYYNGEERAKGNILERFSAQQFPDLHSELNLSSLELGDSALYFCASSGQQVADTQYFGPGTRLTVL.

This clonotype has at least ten counts. The J gene is TRBJ2-5, the V gene TRBV29-1, with D possibly matching TRBD2 (5 bases). This CDR3 contains 12 residues. The V end lost 7 bases, the J end lost 3 bases, and 12 bases lay between the germline ends. Germline V gene lookup returns CDR1 SQVTM and CDR2 ANQGSEA. The CDR3 region is CSGGGEKETQYF. The CDR3 DNA is TGCAGCGGAGGAGGCGAGAAAGAGACCCAGTACTTC.

The sample holds a few counts of this clonotype. This chain uses TRBV20-1 with TRBJ2-7; D is ambiguous. This CDR3 is built from 14 residues. Trimming took 1 base from V and 2 from J, leaving 12 bases between them. Germline V gene data show CDR1 as DFQATT and CDR2 as SNEGSKA (reference sequence). This CDR3 is CSARVTSRPYEQYF. In nucleotides, the CDR3 is TGCAGTGCTAGAGTAACCAGCCGACCCTACGAGCAGTACTTC.

This clonotype occurred many times. The chain uses TRBV12-3 or TRBV12-4 and TRBJ2-5, with 9 bases fitting TRBD1. The CDR3 loop spans 17 amino acids. The J segment lost 4 bases and the V segment lost 5 bases, leaving 14 bases of the junction unmatched. CDR3 bases: TGTGCCAGCAGTCCTCGAACCGGACAGGGGATGGGAGAGACCCAGTACTTC. It translates to CASSPRTGQGMGETQYF.

This clonotype was detected many times. The chain employs TRBV19 and TRBJ1-2; D might be TRBD1 (5 bases). With 3 bases removed from V and 3 bases from J, the gap between germline ends came to 8 bases. Looked up from germline, CDR1 is LNHDA and CDR2 is SQIVND (reference sequence). There are 13 residues in the CDR3. The CDR3 protein is CASSMDNYYGYTF. The CDR3, as DNA: TGTGCCAGTAGTATGGACAACTACTATGGCTACACCTTC.